This T cell receptor beta chain stems from a study of neoadjuvant anti-PD-1 for oral cavity cancer. Details on this clone: No antigen is known for it.

Overall study findings and caveats: Higher pretreatment Treg/Th17 ratios tracked higher pretreatment blood clonality.

Trimming took 4 bases from V and 3 from J, leaving 10 bases between them. This CDR3 has 14 residues. Germline V gene lookup returns CDR1 SEHNR and CDR2 FQNEAQ (reference sequence). Only in-frame clones appear in the TCRdb table, and some are missing; sequencing was by immunoSEQ multiplex PCR. The sample holds 75,000 to 100,000 clones, approximately 80% seen once. The clonotype comes from a person aged 35 to 85 with oral cavity squamous cell carcinoma. The chain recombines TRBV7-9 with TRBJ1-5; D uncertain. Sequencing was performed on PBMCs, taken before nivolumab (anti-PD-1) treatment. The CDR3: CASSSISDNQPQHF. The DNA for the CDR3 is TGTGCCAGCAGCTCCATTTCAGACAATCAGCCCCAGCATTTT.